These 30 T cell receptor beta chains were sequenced from one sample in a study of a mutant IDH1 vaccine in newly diagnosed glioma. Measured with immunoSEQ multiplex PCR; TCRdb has only the in-frame clones, and not every one. The sample has 50,000 to 70,000 clones; roughly three quarters are singletons. The time point denotes: week 23, last vaccination. Every vaccination contained 300 ug of the mutant IDH1 20-mer peptide and was paired with topical imiquimod. Their specific antigens are unknown. Sequencing was performed on PBMCs, taken from a glioma patient whose treatment included an IDH1 peptide vaccine. The source of these receptors is a woman aged 40 to 50 with glioma. Some clones in this sample may be carry-over from other donors' samples.

The genes are TRBV28 and TRBJ1-1; D call uncertain. The CDR3 contains 14 residues. Deletions cut 2 bases from V and 7 bases from J, with 14 bases between. The germline V gene encodes CDR1 MDHEN and CDR2 SYDVKM. The CDR3 DNA follows: TGTGCCAGCAGTTTAGTCTCCCATGGGAGTGAAGCTTTCTTT. The encoded protein is CASSLVSHGSEAFF.

This clone was found once. This chain links TRBV30 with TRBJ2-7; TRBD2 matches 8 bases. After removal of 1 base from V and 2 bases from J, the junction contained 10 bases not matched to a gene. The CDR3 has 16 amino acids. The germline V gene has CDR1 GTSNPN and CDR2 SVGIG (reference sequence). Here the CDR3 reads CAWSAPRGGTTYEQYF. DNA of the CDR3: TGTGCCTGGAGTGCACCCCGGGGGGGGACGACCTACGAGCAGTACTTC.

The gene calls are TRBV19 and TRBJ2-7; D is uncertain. V gave up 0 bases and J gave up 2 bases, with 8 bases separating them. CDR1 is LNHDA, CDR2 SQIVND, per germline (reference sequence). CDR3 length equals 14 residues. The CDR3 DNA sequence: TGTGCCAGTAGTATAGATGGAGAGACCTACGAGCAGTACTTC. It yields the protein CASSIDGETYEQYF. The complete variable domain, with remaining parts taken from reference TRBV19 and TRBJ2-7, reads DGGITQSPKYLFRKEGQNVTLSCEQNLNHDAMYWYRQDPGQGLRLIYYSQIVNDFQKGDIAEGYSVSREKKESFPLTVTSAQKNPTAFYLCASSIDGETYEQYFGPGTRLTVT.

V and J are TRBV5-4 and TRBJ2-7; 10 bases agree with TRBD2. The junction had 7 bases not matched to a gene; V was cut back by 4 bases and J by 3 bases. The CDR3 contains 15 residues. Germline V gives CDR1 SGHNT, CDR2 YYREEE (reference sequence). In nucleotides, the CDR3 is TGTGCCAGCAGCATGAGCGGGGGGGGCCGCTACGAGCAGTACTTC. This translates into CASSMSGGGRYEQYF.

The chain has TRBV6-5 and TRBJ1-1, with D uncertain. The CDR3 length is 13 residues. The germline V gene has CDR1 MNHEY and CDR2 SVGAGI. The V end lost 5 bases, the J end lost 0 bases, and 7 bases lay between the germline ends. The CDR3 DNA follows: TGTGCCAGCAGTCAGGACCTGAACACTGAAGCTTTCTTT. Its translation: CASSQDLNTEAFF.

The J gene is TRBJ2-5, the V gene TRBV6-6; 11 positions agree with TRBD2. The germline gives CDR1 MNHNY, CDR2 SVGAGI (reference sequence). The trim removed 10 bases at V and 1 base at J, leaving 8 bases unmatched. The CDR3 has 15 residues. The CDR3: CATEPTSGAQETQYF. CDR3 DNA: TGTGCCACCGAACCGACTAGCGGGGCCCAAGAGACCCAGTACTTC.

About this clone: At one of its ends the junction is not consistent with the germline gene, which may arise from a read error. The chain carries TRBV27 and TRBJ1-2, with D possibly matching TRBD1 (5 bases). The germline V gene has CDR1 MNHEY and CDR2 SMNVEV (reference sequence). The CDR3 extends over 17 amino acids. CDR3 DNA: TGTGCCAGCAGTATATCTCCCTTCGTGGACATAAGGAACGGCTACACCTTC. It translates to CASSISPFVDIRNGYTF.

The rearrangement joins TRBV14 to TRBJ1-5, with D perhaps matching TRBD1 (5 bases). Germline V lookup: CDR1 SGHDN, CDR2 FVKESK. The V and J ends lost 4 bases and 7 bases respectively, with 11 bases between them. The length of the CDR3 is 13 residues. The DNA of the CDR3 is TGTGCCAGCAGCCGCGGGGCCGGACAGCCCCAGCATTTT. This codes for CASSRGAGQPQHF. Full variable domain (remainder filled in from reference TRBV14 and TRBJ1-5): EAGVTQFPSHSVIEKGQTVTLRCDPISGHDNLYWYRRVMGKEIKFLLHFVKESKQDESGMPNNRFLAERTGGTYSTLKVQPAELEDSGVYFCASSRGAGQPQHFGDGTRLSIL.

A few counts support this clone. The gene calls are TRBV21-1 and TRBJ1-2; whether TRBD1, the table's D call, matches the DNA was not checked. TRBV21-1 is assigned pseudogene status. The CDR3 has 14 amino acids. Here the CDR3 reads CASSKSLRGEGYTF. DNA of the CDR3: TGTGCCAGCAGCAAAAGCCTCAGGGGAGAAGGCTACACCTTC.

This chain links TRBV6-6 with TRBJ2-7; D not certain. Germline CDR1 and CDR2: MNHNY and SVGAGI (reference sequence). V was shortened by 10 bases and J by 4 bases, with 11 bases between the two germline ends. The CDR3 totals 11 residues. The CDR3 DNA is TGTGCCACAAAAGGTAGTTACGAGCAGTACTTC. Translation: CATKGSYEQYF.

V gene TRBV29-1 combines with J gene TRBJ1-2; D gene uncertain. CDR1 and CDR2 (germline): SQVTM, ANQGSEA. Trimming took off 3 bases at V and 6 bases at J, with 14 bases between the two ends. The CDR3 runs 13 residues. The CDR3 coding sequence is TGCAGCGTTGATAAGGGATCGCTCGATGGCTACACCTTC. Amino acid sequence: CSVDKGSLDGYTF.

The J gene is TRBJ1-6, the V gene TRBV10-3; possibly TRBD1 for D (5 bases). The CDR3 has 13 residues. V was clipped by 4 bases and J by 12 bases, with 13 bases between them. Germline assignment: CDR1 ENHRY and CDR2 SYGVKD. The CDR3 DNA reads TGTGCCATCAGTGTCCAGGGTGGGGAACCCCTCCACTTT. It encodes CAISVQGGEPLHF.

This clone has only one observation. The chain's CDR3 is CASSMSPSGLTQYF. In DNA form, the CDR3 reads TGTGCCAGTAGTATGAGTCCATCCGGATTGACCCAGTACTTC. The rearrangement joins TRBV19 to TRBJ2-5; no definite D call. Trimming cost V 3 bases and J 7 bases, with 15 bases left between them. The CDR3 consists of 14 residues. CDR1 LNHDA and CDR2 SQIVND come from the germline V gene (reference sequence).

This rearrangement joins TRBV7-6 to TRBJ1-4, with D tentatively TRBD1 (5 bases). This CDR3 has 15 amino acids. Trimming removed 5 bases from V and 8 bases from J, with 18 bases in between. Germline V lookup: CDR1 SGHVS, CDR2 FNYEAQ. CDR3 residues: CASSKAGGVEEKLFF. The CDR3, as DNA: TGTGCCAGCAGCAAAGCGGGGGGGGTAGAAGAAAAACTGTTTTTT.

The V gene is TRBV6-1, the J gene TRBJ2-3, with TRBD1 as a possible D gene (6 bases). This CDR3 has 14 residues. Trimming stripped 6 bases from V and 0 bases from J, with 10 bases between. From germline, CDR1 is MNHNS and CDR2 SASEGT. Written as DNA, the CDR3 is TGTGCCAGCAGGGTAGACAGGAGCACAGATACGCAGTATTTT. This codes for CASRVDRSTDTQYF.

This clone was seen only a few times. J is TRBJ1-5 and V is TRBV4-1; 9 bases agree with TRBD1. The length of the CDR3 is 15 residues. Germline CDR1 and CDR2: MGHRA and YSYEKL. With V trimmed by 4 bases and J by 7 bases, 8 bases remained unmatched. The CDR3 DNA reads TGCGCCAGCAGCCTCTTACAGGGGGCTAGACAGCCCCAGCATTTT. Protein sequence: CASSLLQGARQPQHF.

The V gene is TRBV4-3, the J gene TRBJ2-3, with TRBD2 matching 8 bases. V gave up 0 bases and J gave up 4 bases; unmatched junction bases: 9. The CDR3 contains 17 residues. CDR1 is LGHNA, CDR2 YSLEER, per germline. CDR3 loop: CASSQDTVGTRADTQYF. The CDR3, as DNA: TGCGCCAGCAGCCAAGATACAGTAGGGACTAGGGCAGATACGCAGTATTTT.

This chain connects TRBV7-9 to TRBJ1-2; D call uncertain. CDR3 size: 11 residues. Deletions cut 1 base from V and 7 bases from J, with 4 bases between. Per germline, CDR1 SEHNR and CDR2 FQNEAQ (reference sequence). The CDR3 region is CASSLGLGYTF. CDR3 in DNA: TGTGCCAGCAGCTTAGGCCTTGGCTACACCTTC.

V usage is TRBV5-1 and J usage is TRBJ1-2; D gene unclear. Germline lookup yields CDR1 SGHRS and CDR2 YFSETQ. Trimming cost V 0 bases and J 8 bases, with 14 bases left between them. The CDR3 length is 14 residues. The chain's CDR3 is CASSLGHEAGGYTF. For the CDR3, the DNA is TGCGCCAGCAGCTTGGGTCACGAAGCCGGCGGCTACACCTTC.

Only a few counts were recorded for this clone. The chain links TRBV30 to TRBJ2-1; D gene unclear. This CDR3 contains 15 residues. Germline V gene sequence: CDR1 GTSNPN, CDR2 SVGIG (reference sequence). V was trimmed by 1 base and J by 6 bases, leaving 16 bases between them. The CDR3 region is CAWSGARSSANEQFF. DNA of the CDR3: TGTGCCTGGAGTGGGGCTAGATCTTCCGCCAATGAGCAGTTCTTC.

V usage is TRBV19 and J usage is TRBJ2-1, with unresolved D. This CDR3 contains 13 residues. The germline V gene encodes CDR1 LNHDA and CDR2 SQIVND (reference sequence). Trimming removed 3 bases from V and 3 bases from J, with 6 bases in between. The CDR3 protein is CASSIASYNEQFF. The CDR3 DNA follows: TGTGCCAGTAGTATCGCTAGCTACAATGAGCAGTTCTTC.

This chain connects TRBV6-5 to TRBJ1-1; a weak D match, TRBD1 (6 bases). CDR1 and CDR2 (germline): MNHEY, SVGAGI. V dropped 0 bases and J dropped 4 bases, with 12 bases sitting between them. There are 15 residues in the CDR3. The CDR3 nucleotides read TGTGCCAGCAGTTACTCTCGGGGGGCAGGCACTGAAGCTTTCTTT. It codes for CASSYSRGAGTEAFF.

The chain recombines TRBV7-8 with TRBJ1-1; D possibly corresponds to TRBD1 (5 bases). The CDR3 extends over 18 amino acids. Trimming took off 5 bases at V and 0 bases at J, with 22 bases between the two ends. The germline V gene has CDR1 SGHVS and CDR2 FQNEAQ. As DNA, the CDR3 is TGTGCCAGCAGCCCGATACTAGACAGATATCAAATGAACACTGAAGCTTTCTTT. Translation: CASSPILDRYQMNTEAFF.

The CDR3 nucleotides read TGCGCCAGCAGCTTGGAAGCAGGGAACTATGGCTACACCTTC. Translation: CASSLEAGNYGYTF. The J gene is TRBJ1-2, the V gene TRBV5-1, with D perhaps TRBD1 (5 bases). Germline V lookup: CDR1 SGHRS, CDR2 YFSETQ. The germline V and J ends were trimmed by 0 bases and 2 bases, with 8 bases remaining between them. The CDR3 has 14 amino acids.

The rearrangement uses TRBV10-1 and TRBJ2-7, with TRBD1 matching over 10 bases. CDR1 and CDR2 (germline): WNHNN, SYGVQD (reference sequence). CDR3 length: 14 residues. J was trimmed by 2 bases and V by 2 bases; bases with no gene match: 0. The DNA of the CDR3 is TGCGCCAGCAGTGAGGGGACAGGGGCCTACGAGCAGTACTTC. It yields the protein CASSEGTGAYEQYF.

CDR3 residues: CASSDPEVQARWYF. The CDR3 DNA follows: TGTGCCAGCAGTGACCCGGAAGTGCAGGCTCGGTGGTACTTC. This sequence joins TRBV6-4 and TRBJ2-5; D ambiguous. With 2 bases removed from V and 13 bases from J, the gap between germline ends came to 20 bases. This CDR3 is built from 14 residues. Germline V gives CDR1 MRHNA, CDR2 SNTAGT.

This clone was counted a single time. This chain joins TRBV10-3 and TRBJ1-1; maybe TRBD1 (5 bases). The V end lost 10 bases, the J end lost 1 base, and 16 bases lay between the germline ends. The CDR3 is 14 residues long. The germline gives CDR1 ENHRY, CDR2 SYGVKD. The CDR3 reads CASRETAQNTEAFF. The CDR3 nucleotides read TGTGCCAGTCGCGAGACAGCCCAGAACACTGAAGCTTTCTTT.

The V and J genes are TRBV18 and TRBJ1-4; D possibly corresponds to TRBD1 (6 bases). The CDR3 is made up of 14 amino acids. V lost 1 base and J 8 bases, leaving 11 bases between the germline ends. From germline, CDR1 is KGHSH and CDR2 LQKENI. The CDR3, as DNA: TGTGCCAGCTCACCACTGGGGGCCGGGGAAAAACTGTTTTTT. Translating gives CASSPLGAGEKLFF.

V usage is TRBV7-2 and J usage is TRBJ2-5; D is uncertain. With 5 bases removed from V and 5 bases from J, the gap between germline ends came to 18 bases. CDR1 and CDR2 (germline): SGHTA, FQGNSA. The CDR3 is 15 amino acids. The CDR3 coding sequence is TGTGCCAGCAGCGTAAATTCTGGGCTCCAGGAGACCCAGTACTTC. It translates to CASSVNSGLQETQYF.

This chain connects TRBV27 to TRBJ2-5; D is undetermined. Germline V CDR1 and CDR2: MNHEY, SMNVEV (reference sequence). The CDR3 is 13 amino acids. V lost 3 bases to trimming and J lost 2 bases, with 7 bases between them. CDR3 protein: CASSFLGQETQYF. In DNA, the CDR3 is TGTGCCAGCAGTTTTTTAGGGCAAGAGACCCAGTACTTC.